This TCR beta chain was recovered during a study of vaccination effects on CD4 cells after COVID-19. The table came from immunoSEQ multiplex PCR; TCRdb's copy has only in-frame clones and leaves some out. The sample includes about 24,000 clones, 81% of them seen just once. The CDR3 totals 15 residues. V was shortened by 4 bases and J by 1 base, with 13 bases between the two germline ends. Germline lookup yields CDR1 LNHDA and CDR2 SQIVND (reference sequence). ViraFEST assay sequencing came after antigen-specific CD4+ T cells were expanded with viral peptide pools. At the end of over 8 days of culture, CD4+ T cells were isolated. BNT162b2 vaccine or mRNA-1273 vaccine was given to participants in two doses. A note on this clone: Antigen unknown.

The chain uses TRBV19 and TRBJ1-1; D unresolved. The receptor was isolated from a human donor who received a COVID-19 vaccine. Some clones in this sample may be carry-over from other donors' samples. The source material was CD4+ T cells from PBMCs cultured with SARS-CoV-2 spike peptides, sampled after COVID-19 vaccination. Here the CDR3 DNA reads TGTGCCAGTAGTACCCCCCGGACTGGGAACACTGAAGCTTTCTTT. The encoded protein is CASSTPRTGNTEAFF.